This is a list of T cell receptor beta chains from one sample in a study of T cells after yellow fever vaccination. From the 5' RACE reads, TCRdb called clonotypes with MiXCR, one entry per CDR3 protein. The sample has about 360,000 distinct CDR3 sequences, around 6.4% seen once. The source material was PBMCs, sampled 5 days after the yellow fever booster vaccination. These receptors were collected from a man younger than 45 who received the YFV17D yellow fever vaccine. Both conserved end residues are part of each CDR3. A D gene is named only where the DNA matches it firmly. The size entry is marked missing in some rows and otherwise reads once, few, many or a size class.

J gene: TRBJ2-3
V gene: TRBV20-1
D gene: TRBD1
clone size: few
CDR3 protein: CSASPGTGGTDTQYF
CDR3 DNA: TGCAGTGCTAGTCCCGGGACAGGGGGCACAGATACGCAGTATTTT

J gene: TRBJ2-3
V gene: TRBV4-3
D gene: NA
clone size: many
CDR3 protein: CASSQDGPLFSGDTQYF
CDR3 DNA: TGCGCCAGCAGCCAAGATGGTCCTCTCTTTAGCGGAGATACGCAGTATTTT

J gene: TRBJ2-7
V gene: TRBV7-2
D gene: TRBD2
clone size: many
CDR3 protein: CASSFLAGDSYEQYF
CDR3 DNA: TGTGCCAGCAGCTTCCTAGCGGGAGATTCCTACGAGCAGTACTTC

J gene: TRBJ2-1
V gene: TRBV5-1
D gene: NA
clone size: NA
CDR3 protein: CASSFHYSSYNEQFF
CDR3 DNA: TGCGCCAGCAGCTTCCATTATAGCTCCTACAATGAGCAGTTCTTC

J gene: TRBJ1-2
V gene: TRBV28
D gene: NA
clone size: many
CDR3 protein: CASILRGGRLNYGYTF
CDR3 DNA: TGTGCCAGCATCCTTAGGGGGGGCCGACTTAACTATGGCTACACCTTC

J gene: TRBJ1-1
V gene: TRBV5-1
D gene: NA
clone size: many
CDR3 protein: CASSQGITEAFF
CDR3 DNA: TGCGCCAGCAGTCAGGGGATCACTGAAGCTTTCTTT

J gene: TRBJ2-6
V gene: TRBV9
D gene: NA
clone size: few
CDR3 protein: CASSVVPAQQGGNVLTF
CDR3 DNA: TGTGCCAGCAGCGTAGTCCCAGCGCAACAAGGGGGCAACGTCCTGACTTTC

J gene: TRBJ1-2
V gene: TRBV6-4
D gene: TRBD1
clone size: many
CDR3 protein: CASGFSHPGQGSLGYGYTF
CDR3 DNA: TGTGCCAGCGGCTTCTCTCACCCGGGACAGGGGAGTTTGGGCTATGGCTACACCTTC

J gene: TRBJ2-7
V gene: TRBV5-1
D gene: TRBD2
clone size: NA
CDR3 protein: CASSLEASGRNEQYF
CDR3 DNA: TGCGCCAGCAGCTTGGAGGCTAGCGGGAGAAACGAGCAGTACTTC

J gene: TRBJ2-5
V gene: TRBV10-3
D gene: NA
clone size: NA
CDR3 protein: CATGVGGGETQYF
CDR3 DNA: TGTGCCACAGGGGTCGGGGGAGGGGAGACCCAGTACTTC

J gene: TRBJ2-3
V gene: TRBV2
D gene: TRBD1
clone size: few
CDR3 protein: CASSGQGIRTQYF
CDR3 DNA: TGTGCCAGCAGTGGACAGGGGATTCGTACGCAGTATTTT

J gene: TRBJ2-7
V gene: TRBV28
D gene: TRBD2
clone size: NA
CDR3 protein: CASSLSSGSLYEQYF
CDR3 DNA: TGTGCCAGCAGTTTATCAAGCGGGAGTCTGTACGAGCAGTACTTC

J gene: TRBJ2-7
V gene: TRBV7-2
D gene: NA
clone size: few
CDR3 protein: CASSLGGLATSSYEQYF
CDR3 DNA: TGTGCCAGCAGCCTCGGCGGCCTAGCGACCAGCTCCTACGAGCAGTACTTC

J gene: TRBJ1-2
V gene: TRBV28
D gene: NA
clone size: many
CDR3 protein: CASSQNYGYTF
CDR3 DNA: TGTGCCAGCAGCCAGAACTATGGCTACACCTTC

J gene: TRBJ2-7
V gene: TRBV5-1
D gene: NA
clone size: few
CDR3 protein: CASSLAPGRVNEQYF
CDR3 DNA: TGCGCCAGCAGCTTGGCCCCAGGGAGAGTAAACGAGCAGTACTTC

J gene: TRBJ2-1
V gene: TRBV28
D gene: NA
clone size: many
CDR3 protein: CASSFVMEGNEQFF
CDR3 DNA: TGTGCCAGCAGTTTTGTGATGGAGGGGAATGAGCAGTTCTTC

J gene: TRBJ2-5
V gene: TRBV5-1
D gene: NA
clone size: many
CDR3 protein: CASRSTGSLWETQYF
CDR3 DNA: TGCGCCAGCAGATCAACTGGCAGCTTGTGGGAGACCCAGTACTTC

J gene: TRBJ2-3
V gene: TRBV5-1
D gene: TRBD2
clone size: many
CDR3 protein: CASSFLAGGTDTQYF
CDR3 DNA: TGCGCCAGCAGCTTCCTAGCGGGAGGTACAGATACGCAGTATTTT

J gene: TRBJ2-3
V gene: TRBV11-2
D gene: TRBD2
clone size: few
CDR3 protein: CASSQTSGSWADTQYF
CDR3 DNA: TGTGCCAGCAGCCAGACTAGCGGGAGTTGGGCAGATACGCAGTATTTT

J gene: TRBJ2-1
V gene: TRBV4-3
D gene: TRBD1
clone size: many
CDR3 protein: CASSQVYSDRVRSNEQFF
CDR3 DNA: TGCGCCAGCAGCCAAGTCTATTCGGACAGGGTAAGGTCCAATGAGCAGTTCTTC

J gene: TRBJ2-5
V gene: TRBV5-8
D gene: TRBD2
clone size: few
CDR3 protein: CASSPGGPSGKGETQYF
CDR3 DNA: TGTGCCAGCAGCCCGGGGGGTCCTAGCGGGAAGGGAGAGACCCAGTACTTC

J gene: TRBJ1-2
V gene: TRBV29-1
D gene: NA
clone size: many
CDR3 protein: CSAPSGGSNNYGYTF
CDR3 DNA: TGCAGCGCCCCCTCGGGGGGAAGCAATAACTATGGCTACACCTTC

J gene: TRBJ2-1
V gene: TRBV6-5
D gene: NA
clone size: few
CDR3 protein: CASSYSKGYNEQFF
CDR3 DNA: TGTGCCAGCAGTTACTCTAAGGGGTACAATGAGCAGTTCTTC

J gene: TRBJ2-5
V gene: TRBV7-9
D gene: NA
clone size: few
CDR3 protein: CASSLTAVPSHQYF
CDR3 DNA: TGTGCCAGCAGCCTTACAGCCGTACCCAGTCACCAGTACTTC

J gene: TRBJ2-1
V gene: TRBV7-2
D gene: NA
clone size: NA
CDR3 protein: CASSPDRGGYNEQFF
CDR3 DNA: TGTGCCAGCAGCCCGGACCGCGGAGGGTACAATGAGCAGTTCTTC

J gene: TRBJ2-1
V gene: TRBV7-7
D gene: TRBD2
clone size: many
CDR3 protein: CASSPRLAGNEQFF
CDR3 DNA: TGTGCTAGCAGCCCGCGACTAGCGGGAAATGAGCAGTTCTTC

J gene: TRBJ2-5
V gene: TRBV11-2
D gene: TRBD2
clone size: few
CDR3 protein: CASSSPGTSGRRGETQYF
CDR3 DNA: TGTGCCAGCAGCTCACCCGGGACTAGCGGGAGAAGGGGGGAGACCCAGTACTTC

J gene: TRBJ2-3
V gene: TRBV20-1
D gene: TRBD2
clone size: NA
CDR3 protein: CSAIPGLAGPTTDTQYF
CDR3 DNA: TGCAGTGCTATACCGGGACTAGCGGGCCCAACCACAGATACGCAGTATTTT